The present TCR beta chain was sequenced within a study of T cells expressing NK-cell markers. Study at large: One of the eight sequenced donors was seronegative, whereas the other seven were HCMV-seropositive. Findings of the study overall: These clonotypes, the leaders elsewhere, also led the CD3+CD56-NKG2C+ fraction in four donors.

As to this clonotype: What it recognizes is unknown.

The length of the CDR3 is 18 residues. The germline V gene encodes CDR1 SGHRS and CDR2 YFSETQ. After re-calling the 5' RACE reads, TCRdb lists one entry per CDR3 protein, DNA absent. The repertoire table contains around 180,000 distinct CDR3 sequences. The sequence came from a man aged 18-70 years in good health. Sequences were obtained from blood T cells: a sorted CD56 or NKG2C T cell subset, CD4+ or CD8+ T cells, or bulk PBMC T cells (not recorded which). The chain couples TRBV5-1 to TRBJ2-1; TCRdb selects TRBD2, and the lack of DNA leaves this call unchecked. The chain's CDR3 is CASSLHTSGGDSYNEQFF.